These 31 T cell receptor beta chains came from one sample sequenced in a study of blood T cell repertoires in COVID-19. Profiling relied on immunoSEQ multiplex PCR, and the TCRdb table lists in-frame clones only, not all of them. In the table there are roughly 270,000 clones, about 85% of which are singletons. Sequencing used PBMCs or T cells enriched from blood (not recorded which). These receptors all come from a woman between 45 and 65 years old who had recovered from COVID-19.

CDR3 sequence: CASSQGHRATLHF. For the CDR3, the DNA is TGTGCCAGCAGCCAGGGGCACAGGGCAACCCTCCACTTT. The chain uses TRBV3-1 (or the pseudogene TRBV3-2) and TRBJ1-6; possible D gene TRBD1, 6 bases. Germline lookup yields CDR1 LGHDT and CDR2 YNNKEL (reference sequence). The CDR3 spans 13 residues. V dropped 3 bases and J dropped 14 bases, with 14 bases sitting between them.

CDR3 DNA: TGTGCCAGCAGTAAGACTAGCGGGAGCACAGATACGCAGTATTTT. It specifies CASSKTSGSTDTQYF. This chain connects TRBV6-5 to TRBJ2-3, with 10 bases lining up with TRBD2. With V trimmed by 5 bases and J by 0 bases, 2 bases remained unmatched. Germline V lookup: CDR1 MNHEY, CDR2 SVGAGI. CDR3 length: 15 residues.

The DNA of the CDR3 is TGTGCCATCAGTGAGAATTTAGGGGCAGGGTATGGCTACACCTTC. It translates to CAISENLGAGYGYTF. The V and J genes are TRBV10-3 and TRBJ1-2, with D possibly being TRBD1 (5 bases). Germline lookup yields CDR1 ENHRY and CDR2 SYGVKD. Trimming removed 2 bases from V and 5 bases from J, with 15 bases in between. This CDR3 has 15 amino acids.

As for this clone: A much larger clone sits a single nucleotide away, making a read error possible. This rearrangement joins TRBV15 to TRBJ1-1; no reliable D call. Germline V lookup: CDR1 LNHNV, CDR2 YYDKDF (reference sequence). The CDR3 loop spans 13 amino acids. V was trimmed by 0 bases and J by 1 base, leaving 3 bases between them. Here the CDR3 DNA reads TGTGCCACCAGCAGAGACGGGAACACTGAAGCTTTCTTT. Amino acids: CATSRDGNTEAFF.

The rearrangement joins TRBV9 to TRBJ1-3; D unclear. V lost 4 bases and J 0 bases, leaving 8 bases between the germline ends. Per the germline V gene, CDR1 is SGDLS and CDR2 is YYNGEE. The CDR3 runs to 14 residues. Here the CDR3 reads CASSTHYSGNTIYF. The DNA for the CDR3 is TGTGCCAGCAGCACACATTACTCTGGAAACACCATATATTTT.

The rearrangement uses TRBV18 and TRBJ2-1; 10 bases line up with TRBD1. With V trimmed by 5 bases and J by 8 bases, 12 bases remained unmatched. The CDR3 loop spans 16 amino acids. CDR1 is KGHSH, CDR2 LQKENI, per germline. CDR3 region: CASSARGDRGEYEQFF. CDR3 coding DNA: TGTGCCAGCTCAGCTCGGGGGGACAGGGGAGAGTATGAGCAGTTCTTC.

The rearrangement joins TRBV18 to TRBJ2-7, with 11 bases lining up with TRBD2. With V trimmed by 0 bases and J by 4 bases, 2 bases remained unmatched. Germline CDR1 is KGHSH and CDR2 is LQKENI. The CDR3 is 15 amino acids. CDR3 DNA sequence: TGTGCCAGCTCACCACCGGGACTAGCGGAATACGAGCAGTACTTC. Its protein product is CASSPPGLAEYEQYF. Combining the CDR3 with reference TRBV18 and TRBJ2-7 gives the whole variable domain NAGVMQNPRHLVRRRGQEARLRCSPMKGHSHVYWYRQLPEEGLKFMVYLQKENIIDESGMPKERFSAEFPKEGPSILRIQQVVRGDSAAYFCASSPPGLAEYEQYFGPGTRLTVT.

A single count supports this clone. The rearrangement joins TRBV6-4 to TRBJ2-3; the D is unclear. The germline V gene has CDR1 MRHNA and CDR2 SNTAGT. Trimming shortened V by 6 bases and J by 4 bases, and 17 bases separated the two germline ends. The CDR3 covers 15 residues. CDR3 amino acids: CASSDTIFDADTQYF. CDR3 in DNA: TGTGCCAGCAGCGACACTATCTTTGACGCAGATACGCAGTATTTT.

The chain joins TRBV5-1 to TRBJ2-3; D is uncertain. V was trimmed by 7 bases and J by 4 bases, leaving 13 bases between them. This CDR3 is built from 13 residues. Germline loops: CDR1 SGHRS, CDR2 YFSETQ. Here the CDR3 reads CASSAARPDTQYF. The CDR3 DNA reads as TGCGCCAGCTCGGCGGCTCGCCCAGATACGCAGTATTTT. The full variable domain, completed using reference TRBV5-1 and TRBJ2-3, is KAGVTQTPRYLIKTRGQQVTLSCSPISGHRSVSWYQQTPGQGLQFLFEYFSETQRNKGNFPGRFSGRQFSNSRSEMNVSTLELGDSALYLCASSAARPDTQYFGPGTRLTVL.

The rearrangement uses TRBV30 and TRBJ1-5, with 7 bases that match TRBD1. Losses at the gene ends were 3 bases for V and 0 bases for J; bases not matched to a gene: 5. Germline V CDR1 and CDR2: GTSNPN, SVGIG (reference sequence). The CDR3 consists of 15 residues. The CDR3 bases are TGTGCCTGGAGGGGGGGACAGAATAGCAATCAGCCCCAGCATTTT. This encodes CAWRGGQNSNQPQHF.

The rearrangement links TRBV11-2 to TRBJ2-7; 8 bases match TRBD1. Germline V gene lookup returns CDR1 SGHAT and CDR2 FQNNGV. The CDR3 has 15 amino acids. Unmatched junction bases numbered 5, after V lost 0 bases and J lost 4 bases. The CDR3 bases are TGTGCCAGCAGCTTAGATGGACAGGGTCGTTACGAGCAGTACTTC. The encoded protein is CASSLDGQGRYEQYF. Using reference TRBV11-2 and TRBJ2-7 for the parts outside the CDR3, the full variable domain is EAGVAQSPRYKIIEKRQSVAFWCNPISGHATLYWYQQILGQGPKLLIQFQNNGVVDDSQLPKDRFSAERLKGVDSTLKIQPAKLEDSAVYLCASSLDGQGRYEQYFGPGTRLTVT.

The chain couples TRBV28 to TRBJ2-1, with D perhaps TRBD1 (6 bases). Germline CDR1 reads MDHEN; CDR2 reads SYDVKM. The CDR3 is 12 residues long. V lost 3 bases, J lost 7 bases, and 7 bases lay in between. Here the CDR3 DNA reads TGTGCCAGCAGTTTGCAGGGGAATGAGCAGTTCTTC. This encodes CASSLQGNEQFF.

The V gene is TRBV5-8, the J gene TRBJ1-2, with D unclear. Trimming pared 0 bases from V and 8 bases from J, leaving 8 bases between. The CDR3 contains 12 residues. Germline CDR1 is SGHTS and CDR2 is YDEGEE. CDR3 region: CASSLGRGGYTF. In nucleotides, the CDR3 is TGTGCCAGCAGCTTGGGGCGAGGAGGCTACACCTTC.

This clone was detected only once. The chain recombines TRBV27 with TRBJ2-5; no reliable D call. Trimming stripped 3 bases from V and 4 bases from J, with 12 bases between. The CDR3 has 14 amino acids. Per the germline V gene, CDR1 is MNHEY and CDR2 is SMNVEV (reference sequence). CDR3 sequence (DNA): TGTGCCAGCAGTTTGTGGGCCGTCTCAGAGACCCAGTACTTC. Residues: CASSLWAVSETQYF.

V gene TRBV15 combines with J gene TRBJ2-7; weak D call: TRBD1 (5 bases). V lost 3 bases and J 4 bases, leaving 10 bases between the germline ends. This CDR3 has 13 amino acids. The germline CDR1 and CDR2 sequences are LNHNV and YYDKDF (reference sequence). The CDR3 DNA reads TGTGCCACCAGCAGTGACAGCCCTTACGAGCAGTACTTC. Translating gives CATSSDSPYEQYF. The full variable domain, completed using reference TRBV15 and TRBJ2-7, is DAMVIQNPRYQVTQFGKPVTLSCSQTLNHNVMYWYQQKSSQAPKLLFHYYDKDFNNEADTPDNFQSRRPNTSFCFLDIRSPGLGDTAMYLCATSSDSPYEQYFGPGTRLTVT.

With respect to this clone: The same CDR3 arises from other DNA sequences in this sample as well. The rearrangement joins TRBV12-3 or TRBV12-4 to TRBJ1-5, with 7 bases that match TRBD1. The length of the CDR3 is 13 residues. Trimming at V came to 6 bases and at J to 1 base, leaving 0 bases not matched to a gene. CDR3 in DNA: TGTGCCAGCAGGACAGGGAGCAATCAGCCCCAGCATTTT. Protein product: CASRTGSNQPQHF.

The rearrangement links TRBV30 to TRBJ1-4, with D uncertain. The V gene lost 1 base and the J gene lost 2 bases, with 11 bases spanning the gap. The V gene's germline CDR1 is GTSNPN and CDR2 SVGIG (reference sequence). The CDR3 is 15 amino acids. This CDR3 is CAWSALRGTNEKLFF. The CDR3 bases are TGTGCCTGGAGTGCCCTAAGAGGGACTAATGAAAAACTGTTTTTT.

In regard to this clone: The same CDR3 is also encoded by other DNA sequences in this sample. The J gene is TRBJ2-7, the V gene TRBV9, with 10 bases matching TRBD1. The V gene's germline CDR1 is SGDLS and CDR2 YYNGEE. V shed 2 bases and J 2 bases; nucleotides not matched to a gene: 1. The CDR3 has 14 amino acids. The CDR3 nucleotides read TGTGCCAGCAGCGTTGGGACAGGGGCCTACGAGCAGTACTTC. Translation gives CASSVGTGAYEQYF.

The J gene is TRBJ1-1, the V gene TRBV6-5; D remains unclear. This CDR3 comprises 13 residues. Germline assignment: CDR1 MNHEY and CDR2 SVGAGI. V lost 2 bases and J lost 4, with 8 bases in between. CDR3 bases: TGTGCCAGCAGTTACGACTTGGGCACTGAAGCTTTCTTT. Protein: CASSYDLGTEAFF.

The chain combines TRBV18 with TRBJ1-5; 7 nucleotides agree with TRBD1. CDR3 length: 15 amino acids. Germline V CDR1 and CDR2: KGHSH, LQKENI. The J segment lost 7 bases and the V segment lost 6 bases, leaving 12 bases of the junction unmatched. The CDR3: CASSLTWQGEQPQHF. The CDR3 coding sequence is TGTGCCAGCTCGCTAACGTGGCAGGGGGAGCAGCCCCAGCATTTT.

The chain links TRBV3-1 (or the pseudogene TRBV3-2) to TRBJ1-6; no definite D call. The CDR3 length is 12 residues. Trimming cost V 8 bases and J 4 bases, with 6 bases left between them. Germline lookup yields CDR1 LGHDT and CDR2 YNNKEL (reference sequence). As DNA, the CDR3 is TGTGCCAGCCGGGATTATAATTCACCCCTCCACTTT. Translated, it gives CASRDYNSPLHF.

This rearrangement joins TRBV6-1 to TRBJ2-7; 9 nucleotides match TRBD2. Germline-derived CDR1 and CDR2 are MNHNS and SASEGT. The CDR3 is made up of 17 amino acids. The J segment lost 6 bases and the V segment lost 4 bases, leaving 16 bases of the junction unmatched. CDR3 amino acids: CASSGSSGNVGRGEQYF. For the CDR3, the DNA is TGTGCCAGCAGTGGGTCTAGCGGGAACGTCGGTCGGGGCGAGCAGTACTTC.

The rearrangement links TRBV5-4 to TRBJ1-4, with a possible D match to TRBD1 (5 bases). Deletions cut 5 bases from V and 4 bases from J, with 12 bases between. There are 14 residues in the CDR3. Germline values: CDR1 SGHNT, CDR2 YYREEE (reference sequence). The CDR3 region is CASSNAGVNEKLFF. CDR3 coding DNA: TGTGCCAGCAGTAACGCGGGGGTTAATGAAAAACTGTTTTTT.

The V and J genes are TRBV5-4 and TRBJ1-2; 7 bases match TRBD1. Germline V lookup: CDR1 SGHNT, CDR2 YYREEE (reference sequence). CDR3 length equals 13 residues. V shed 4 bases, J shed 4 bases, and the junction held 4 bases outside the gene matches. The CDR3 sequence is CASSPDRAYGYTF. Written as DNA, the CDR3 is TGTGCCAGCAGCCCTGACAGGGCCTATGGCTACACCTTC.

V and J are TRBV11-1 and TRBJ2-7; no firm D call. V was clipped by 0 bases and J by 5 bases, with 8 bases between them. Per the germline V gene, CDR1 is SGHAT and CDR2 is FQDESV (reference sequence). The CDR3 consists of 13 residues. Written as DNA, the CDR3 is TGTGCCAGCAGCTTAGCCGATTCTAACGAGCAGTACTTC. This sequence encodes CASSLADSNEQYF.

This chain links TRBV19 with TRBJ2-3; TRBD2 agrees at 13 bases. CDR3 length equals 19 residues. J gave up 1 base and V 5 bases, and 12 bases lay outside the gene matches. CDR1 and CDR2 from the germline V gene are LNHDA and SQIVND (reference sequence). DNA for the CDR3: TGTGCCAGTAGTGCCCCGACTAGCGGGAGGTTATTAGGCACAGATACGCAGTATTTT. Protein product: CASSAPTSGRLLGTDTQYF.

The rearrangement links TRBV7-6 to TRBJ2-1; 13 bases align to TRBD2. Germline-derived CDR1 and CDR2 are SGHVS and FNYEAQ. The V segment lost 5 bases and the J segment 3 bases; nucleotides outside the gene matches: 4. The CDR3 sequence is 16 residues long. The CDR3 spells CASSPRTSGGYNEQFF. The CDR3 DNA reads TGTGCCAGCAGCCCTCGGACTAGCGGGGGCTACAATGAGCAGTTCTTC.

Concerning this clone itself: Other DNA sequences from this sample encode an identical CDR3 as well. The CDR3 loop reads CASSMAGGNTEAFF. The CDR3 coding sequence is TGTGCCAGTAGTATGGCAGGGGGCAACACTGAAGCTTTCTTT. The genes are TRBV19 and TRBJ1-1, with TRBD1 matching 8 bases. Germline CDR1 is LNHDA and CDR2 is SQIVND (reference sequence). V was pared by 3 bases and J by 2 bases, with 2 bases of the junction left unmatched. The length of the CDR3 is 14 residues.

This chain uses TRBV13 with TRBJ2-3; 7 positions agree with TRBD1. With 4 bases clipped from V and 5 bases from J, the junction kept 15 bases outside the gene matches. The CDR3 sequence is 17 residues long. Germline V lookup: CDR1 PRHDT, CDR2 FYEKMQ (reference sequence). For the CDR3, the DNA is TGTGCCAGCAGCTACCTTAGGGGGCAAGGGTTAGGAGATACGCAGTATTTT. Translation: CASSYLRGQGLGDTQYF.

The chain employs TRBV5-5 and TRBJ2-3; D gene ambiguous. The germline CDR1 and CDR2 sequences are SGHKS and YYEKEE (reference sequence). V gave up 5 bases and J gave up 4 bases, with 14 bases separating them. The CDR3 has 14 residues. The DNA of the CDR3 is TGTGCCAGCAGTCGCCAGATGGCGGCAGATACGCAGTATTTT. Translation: CASSRQMAADTQYF.

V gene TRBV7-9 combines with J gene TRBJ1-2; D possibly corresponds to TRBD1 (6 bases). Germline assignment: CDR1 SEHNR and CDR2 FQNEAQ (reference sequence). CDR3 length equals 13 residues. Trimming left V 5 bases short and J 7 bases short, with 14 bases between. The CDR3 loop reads CASSAQGMAGYTF. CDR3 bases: TGTGCCAGCAGCGCACAGGGTATGGCTGGCTACACCTTC.